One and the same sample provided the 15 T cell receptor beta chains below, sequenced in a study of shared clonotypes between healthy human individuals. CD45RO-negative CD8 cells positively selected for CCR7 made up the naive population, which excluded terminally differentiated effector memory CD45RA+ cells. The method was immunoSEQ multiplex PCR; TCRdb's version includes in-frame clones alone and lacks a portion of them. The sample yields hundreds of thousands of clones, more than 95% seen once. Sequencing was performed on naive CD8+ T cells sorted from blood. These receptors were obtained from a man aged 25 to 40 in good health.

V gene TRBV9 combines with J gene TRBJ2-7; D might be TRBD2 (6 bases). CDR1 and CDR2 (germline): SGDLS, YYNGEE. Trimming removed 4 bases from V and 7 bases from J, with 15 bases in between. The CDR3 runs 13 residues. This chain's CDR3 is CASSPASAREQYF. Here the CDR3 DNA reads TGTGCCAGCAGCCCCGCTAGCGCTCGAGAGCAGTACTTC.

In DNA, the CDR3 is TGTGCCAGCACCGAACGGATTACTATCGCCGGGGAGCTGTTTTTT. Amino acid sequence: CASTERITIAGELFF. V is TRBV2 and J is TRBJ2-2, with no clear D. CDR1 and CDR2 (germline): SNHLY, FYNNEI. With 7 bases removed from V and 6 bases from J, the gap between germline ends came to 18 bases. This CDR3 comprises 15 residues.

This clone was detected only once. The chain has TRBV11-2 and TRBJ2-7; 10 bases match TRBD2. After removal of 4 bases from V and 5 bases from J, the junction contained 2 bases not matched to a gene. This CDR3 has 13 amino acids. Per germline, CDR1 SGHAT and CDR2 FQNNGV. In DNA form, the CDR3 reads TGTGCCAGCAGCTCTAGCGGGAGACACGAGCAGTACTTC. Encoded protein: CASSSSGRHEQYF.

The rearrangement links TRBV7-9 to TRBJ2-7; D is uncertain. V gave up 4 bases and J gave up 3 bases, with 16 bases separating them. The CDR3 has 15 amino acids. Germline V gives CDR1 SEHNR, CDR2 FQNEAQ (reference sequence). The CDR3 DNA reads TGTGCCAGCAGCTCATCCGACGGCCGCCGCTACGAGCAGTACTTC. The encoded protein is CASSSSDGRRYEQYF.

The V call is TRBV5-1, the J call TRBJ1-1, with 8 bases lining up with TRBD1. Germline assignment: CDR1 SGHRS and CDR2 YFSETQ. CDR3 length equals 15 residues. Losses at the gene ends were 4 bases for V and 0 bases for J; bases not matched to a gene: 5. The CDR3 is CASSIGQGMNTEAFF. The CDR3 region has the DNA TGCGCCAGCAGCATCGGACAGGGCATGAACACTGAAGCTTTCTTT.

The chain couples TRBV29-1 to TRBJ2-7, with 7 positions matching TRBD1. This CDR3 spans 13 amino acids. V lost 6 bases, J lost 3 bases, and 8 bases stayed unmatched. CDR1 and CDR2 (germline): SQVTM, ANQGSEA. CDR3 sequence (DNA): TGCAGCGTAACAGACAGGGATAACTACGAGCAGTACTTC. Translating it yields CSVTDRDNYEQYF.

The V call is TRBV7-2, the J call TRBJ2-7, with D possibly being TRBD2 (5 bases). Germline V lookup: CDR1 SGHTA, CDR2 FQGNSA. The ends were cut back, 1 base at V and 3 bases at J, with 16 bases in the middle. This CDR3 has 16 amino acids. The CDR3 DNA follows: TGTGCCAGCAGCTTAGAGTGGGAGCGGTCGCTCTACGAGCAGTACTTC. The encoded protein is CASSLEWERSLYEQYF.

CDR3 region: CASSSPDEAAGEKLFF. CDR3 DNA sequence: TGTGCCAGCAGCTCACCTGACGAGGCCGCGGGTGAAAAACTGTTTTTT. This rearrangement joins TRBV28 to TRBJ1-4, with unresolved D. CDR1 and CDR2 from the germline V gene are MDHEN and SYDVKM. V lost 6 bases, J lost 7 bases, and 21 bases lay in between. This CDR3 region has 16 residues.

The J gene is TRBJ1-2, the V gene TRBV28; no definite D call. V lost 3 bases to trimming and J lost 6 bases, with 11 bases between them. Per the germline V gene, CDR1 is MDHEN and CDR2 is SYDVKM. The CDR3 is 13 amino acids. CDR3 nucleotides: TGTGCCAGCAGTTTGTCGGGATCGGATGGCTACACCTTC. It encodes CASSLSGSDGYTF.

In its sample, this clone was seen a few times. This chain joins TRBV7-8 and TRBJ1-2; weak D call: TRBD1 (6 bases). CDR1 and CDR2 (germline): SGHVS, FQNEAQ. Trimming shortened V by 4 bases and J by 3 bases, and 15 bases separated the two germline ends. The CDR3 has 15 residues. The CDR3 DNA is TGTGCCAGCAGCTCCAATCCACAGGGTTACTATGGCTACACCTTC. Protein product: CASSSNPQGYYGYTF.

The CDR3 protein is CASSESPRAQYF. The CDR3 coding sequence is TGTGCCAGCAGTGAGAGCCCGAGGGCGCAGTACTTC. The chain couples TRBV6-1 to TRBJ2-7, with D maybe TRBD2 (5 bases). The ends were cut back, 3 bases at V and 9 bases at J, with 12 bases in the middle. Germline-derived CDR1 and CDR2 are MNHNS and SASEGT. The CDR3 is 12 residues long.

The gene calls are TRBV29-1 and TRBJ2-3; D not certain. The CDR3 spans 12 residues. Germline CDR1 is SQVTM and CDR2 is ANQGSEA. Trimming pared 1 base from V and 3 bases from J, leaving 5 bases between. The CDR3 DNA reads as TGCAGCGTTGAAGGACCGACAGATACGCAGTATTTT. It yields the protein CSVEGPTDTQYF.

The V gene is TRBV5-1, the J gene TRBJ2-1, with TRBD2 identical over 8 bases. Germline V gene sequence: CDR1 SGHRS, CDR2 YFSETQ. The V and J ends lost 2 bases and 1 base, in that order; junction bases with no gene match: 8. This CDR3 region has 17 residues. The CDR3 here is CASSLGQRGGSYNEQFF. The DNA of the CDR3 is TGCGCCAGCAGCTTAGGGCAACGCGGGGGGTCCTACAATGAGCAGTTCTTC.

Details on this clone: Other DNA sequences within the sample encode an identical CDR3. The DNA for the CDR3 is TGTGCCAGCAGTGGGCAGGGGGCCTACGAGCAGTACTTC. Its translation: CASSGQGAYEQYF. J is TRBJ2-7 and V is TRBV2; 7 positions match TRBD1. Trimming at V came to 4 bases and at J to 2 bases, leaving 2 bases not matched to a gene. The CDR3 is 13 residues long. Germline V gives CDR1 SNHLY, CDR2 FYNNEI.

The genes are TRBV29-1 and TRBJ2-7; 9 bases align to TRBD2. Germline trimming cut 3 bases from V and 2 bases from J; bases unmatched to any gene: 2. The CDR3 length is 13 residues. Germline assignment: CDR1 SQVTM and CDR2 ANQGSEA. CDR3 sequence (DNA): TGCAGCGTTGATCTAGCGGGAACCTACGAGCAGTACTTC. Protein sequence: CSVDLAGTYEQYF.